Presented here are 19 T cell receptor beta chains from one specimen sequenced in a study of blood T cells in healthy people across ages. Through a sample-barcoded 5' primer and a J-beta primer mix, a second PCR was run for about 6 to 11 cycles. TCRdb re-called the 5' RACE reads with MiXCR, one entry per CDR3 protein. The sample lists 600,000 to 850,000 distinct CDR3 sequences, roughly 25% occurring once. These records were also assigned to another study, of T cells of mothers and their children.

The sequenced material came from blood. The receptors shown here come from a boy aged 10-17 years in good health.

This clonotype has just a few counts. The CDR3 DNA reads TGTGCCAGCAGCGACACCTATGGCTACACCTTC. Its translation: CASSDTYGYTF. The chain employs TRBV6-5 and TRBJ1-2; D call uncertain. V shed 6 bases and J shed 4 bases, with 6 bases lying between them. CDR1 MNHEY and CDR2 SVGAGI come from the germline V gene. This CDR3 contains 11 residues.

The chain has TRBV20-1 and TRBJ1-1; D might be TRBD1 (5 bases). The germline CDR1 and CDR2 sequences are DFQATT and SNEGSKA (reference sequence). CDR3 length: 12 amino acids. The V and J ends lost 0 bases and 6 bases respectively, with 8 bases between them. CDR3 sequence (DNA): TGCAGTGCTAGAGACAGGGAGTCTGAAGCTTTCTTT. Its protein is CSARDRESEAFF.

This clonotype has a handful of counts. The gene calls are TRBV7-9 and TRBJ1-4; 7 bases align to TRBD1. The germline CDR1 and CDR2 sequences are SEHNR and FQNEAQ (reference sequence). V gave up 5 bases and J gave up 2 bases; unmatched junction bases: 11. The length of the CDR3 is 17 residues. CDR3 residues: CASSPGQATGTNEKLFF. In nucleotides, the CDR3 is TGTGCCAGCAGCCCAGGACAGGCCACGGGCACTAATGAAAAACTGTTTTTT.

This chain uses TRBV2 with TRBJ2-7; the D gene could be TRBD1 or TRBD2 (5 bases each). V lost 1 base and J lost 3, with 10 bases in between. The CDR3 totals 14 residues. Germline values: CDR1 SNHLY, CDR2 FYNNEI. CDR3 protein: CASSEGPGLYEQYF. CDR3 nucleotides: TGTGCCAGCAGTGAAGGACCGGGGCTCTACGAGCAGTACTTC. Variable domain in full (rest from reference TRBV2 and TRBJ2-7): EPEVTQTPSHQVTQMGQEVILRCVPISNHLYFYWYRQILGQKVEFLVSFYNNEISEKSEIFDDQFSVERPDGSNFTLKIRSTKLEDSAMYFCASSEGPGLYEQYFGPGTRLTVT.

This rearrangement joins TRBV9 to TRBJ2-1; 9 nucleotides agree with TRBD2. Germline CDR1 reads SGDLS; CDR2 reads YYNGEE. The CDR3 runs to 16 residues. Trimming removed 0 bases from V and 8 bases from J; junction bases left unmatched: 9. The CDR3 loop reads CASSVAGSGSIYEQFF. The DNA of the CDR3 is TGTGCCAGCAGCGTAGCTGGTAGCGGGAGTATCTATGAGCAGTTCTTC.

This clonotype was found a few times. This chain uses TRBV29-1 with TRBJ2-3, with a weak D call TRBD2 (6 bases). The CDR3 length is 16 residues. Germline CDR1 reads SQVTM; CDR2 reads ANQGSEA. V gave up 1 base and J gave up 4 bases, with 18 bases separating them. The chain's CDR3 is CSVEGLGNGSPDTQYF. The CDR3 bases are TGCAGCGTTGAAGGTCTCGGGAACGGGAGCCCAGATACGCAGTATTTT.

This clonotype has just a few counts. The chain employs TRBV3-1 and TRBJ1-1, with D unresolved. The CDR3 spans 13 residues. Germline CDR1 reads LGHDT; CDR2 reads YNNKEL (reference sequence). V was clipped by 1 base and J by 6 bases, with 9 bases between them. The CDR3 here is CASSQAVRAEAFF. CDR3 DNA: TGTGCCAGCAGCCAAGCGGTTCGTGCTGAAGCTTTCTTT. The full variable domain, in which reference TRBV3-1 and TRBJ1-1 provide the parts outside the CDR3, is DTAVSQTPKYLVTQMGNDKSIKCEQNLGHDTMYWYKQDSKKFLKIMFSYNNKELIINETVPNRFSPKSPDKAHLNLHINSLELGDSAVYFCASSQAVRAEAFFGQGTRLTVV.

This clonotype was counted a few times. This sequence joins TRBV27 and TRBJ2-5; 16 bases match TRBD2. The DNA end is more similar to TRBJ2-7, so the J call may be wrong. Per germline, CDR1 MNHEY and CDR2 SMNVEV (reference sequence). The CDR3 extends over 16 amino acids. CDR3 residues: CASRGLAGGPIYEQYF. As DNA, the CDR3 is TGTGCCAGCAGGGGACTAGCGGGGGGGCCGATCTACGAGCAGTACTTC.

CDR3 amino acids: CASSDLAGAGELFF. CDR3 nucleotide sequence: TGTGCCAGCAGTGACCTAGCGGGAGCCGGGGAGCTGTTTTTT. The chain employs TRBV6-4 and TRBJ2-2; 10 positions match TRBD2. This CDR3 spans 14 amino acids. V gave up 2 bases and J gave up 6 bases; unmatched junction bases: 0. The germline CDR1 and CDR2 sequences are MRHNA and SNTAGT.

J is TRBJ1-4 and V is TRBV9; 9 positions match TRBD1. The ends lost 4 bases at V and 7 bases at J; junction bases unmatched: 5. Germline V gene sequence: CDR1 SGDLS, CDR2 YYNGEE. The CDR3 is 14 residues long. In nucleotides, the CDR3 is TGTGCCAGCAGCTTGACAGGGGGAATTGAAAAACTGTTTTTT. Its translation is CASSLTGGIEKLFF.

CDR3 protein: CASGPTAFYEQYF. CDR3 nucleotides: TGTGCCAGCGGCCCCACGGCTTTCTACGAGCAGTACTTC. The rearrangement links TRBV7-6 to TRBJ2-5, with D hard to call. Matching the DNA end better, TRBJ2-7 makes the J call doubtful. The germline V gene has CDR1 SGHVS and CDR2 FNYEAQ. The length of the CDR3 is 13 residues.

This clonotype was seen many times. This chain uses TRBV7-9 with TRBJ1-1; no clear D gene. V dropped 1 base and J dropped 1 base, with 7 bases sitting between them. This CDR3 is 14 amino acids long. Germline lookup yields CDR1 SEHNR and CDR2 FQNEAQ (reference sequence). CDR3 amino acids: CASSLGGPNTEAFF. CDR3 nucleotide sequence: TGTGCCAGCAGCTTAGGGGGTCCGAACACTGAAGCTTTCTTT.

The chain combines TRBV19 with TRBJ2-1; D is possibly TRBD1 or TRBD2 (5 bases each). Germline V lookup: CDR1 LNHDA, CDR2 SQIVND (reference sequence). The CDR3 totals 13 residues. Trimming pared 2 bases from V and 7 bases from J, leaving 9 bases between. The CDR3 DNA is TGTGCCAGTAGTATAAAGGGGAGTAATGAGCAGTTCTTC. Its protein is CASSIKGSNEQFF.

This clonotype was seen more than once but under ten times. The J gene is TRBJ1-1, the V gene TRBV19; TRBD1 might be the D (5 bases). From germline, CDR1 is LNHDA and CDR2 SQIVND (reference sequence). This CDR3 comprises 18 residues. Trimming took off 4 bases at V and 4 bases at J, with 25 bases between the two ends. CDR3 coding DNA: TGTGCCAGTAGTACCCGGTCCCAGACGGGGGTATCGATCACTGAAGCTTTCTTT. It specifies CASSTRSQTGVSITEAFF. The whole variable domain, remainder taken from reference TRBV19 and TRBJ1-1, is DGGITQSPKYLFRKEGQNVTLSCEQNLNHDAMYWYRQDPGQGLRLIYYSQIVNDFQKGDIAEGYSVSREKKESFPLTVTSAQKNPTAFYLCASSTRSQTGVSITEAFFGQGTRLTVV.

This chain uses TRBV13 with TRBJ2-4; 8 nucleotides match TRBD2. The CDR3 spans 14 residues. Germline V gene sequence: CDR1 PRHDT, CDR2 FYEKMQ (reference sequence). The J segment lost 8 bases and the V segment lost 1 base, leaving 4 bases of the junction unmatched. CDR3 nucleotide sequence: TGTGCCAGCAGCTTAGCTAACGGGGGGGACATTCAGTACTTC. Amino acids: CASSLANGGDIQYF.

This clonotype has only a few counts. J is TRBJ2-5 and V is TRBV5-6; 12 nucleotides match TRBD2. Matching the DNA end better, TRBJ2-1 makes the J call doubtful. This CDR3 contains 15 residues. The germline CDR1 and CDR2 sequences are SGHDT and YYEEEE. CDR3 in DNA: TGTGCCAGCAGCCCGCCTAGCGGGAGGGCCGATGAGCAGTTCTTC. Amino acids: CASSPPSGRADEQFF.

The CDR3: CASSPARQDTQYF. DNA for the CDR3: TGTGCCAGCAGCCCGGCGAGGCAAGATACGCAGTATTTT. This chain links TRBV7-2 with TRBJ2-3; D remains unclear. Germline V lookup: CDR1 SGHTA, CDR2 FQGNSA. V lost 5 bases to trimming and J lost 5 bases, with 11 bases between them. The CDR3 covers 13 residues.

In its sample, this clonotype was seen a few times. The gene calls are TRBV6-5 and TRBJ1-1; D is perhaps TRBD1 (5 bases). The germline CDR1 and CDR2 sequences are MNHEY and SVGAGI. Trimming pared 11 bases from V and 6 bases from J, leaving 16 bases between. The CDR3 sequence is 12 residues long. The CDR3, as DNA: TGTGCCCCCTCAGACCGGGGCGCTGAAGCTTTCTTT. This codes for CAPSDRGAEAFF.

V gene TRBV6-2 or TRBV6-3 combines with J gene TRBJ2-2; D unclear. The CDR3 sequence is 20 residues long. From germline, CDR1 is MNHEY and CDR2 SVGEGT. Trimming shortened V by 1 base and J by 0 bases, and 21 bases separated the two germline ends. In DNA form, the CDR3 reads TGTGCCAGCAGTTACTGGAGAGGCCAGGCTTTACTGACGAACACCGGGGAGCTGTTTTTT. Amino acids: CASSYWRGQALLTNTGELFF.